What follows are 32 T cell receptor beta chains derived from one specimen sequenced in a study of low-dose radiotherapy and immunotherapy resistance in tumors (dated by TCRdb to between 2022 and 2023). The meaning of the sample's time point label: before trial treatment. Instrument used: Illumina MiniSeq. TCRs were amplified with Phusion for around 19 PCR cycles, with a constant-region primer paired with the adapter attached to the V primers. The public sequencing data were trimmed at Q25 with fastp and processed into clonotypes with MiXCR by TCRdb, which kept only in-frame beta chains. Rows are unified per CDR3 protein, each entry keeping the most common DNA and genes. The sample includes tens of thousands of distinct CDR3 sequences, with 12% observed a single time. The ten largest make up 6.2% of the sample. Material: PBMCs, obtained before treatment. Receptor source: a female donor with ovarian cancer.

This clonotype was counted ten times or more. The chain uses TRBV2 and TRBJ1-1, with D perhaps TRBD1 (5 bases). The CDR3 is 12 residues long. Germline assignment: CDR1 SNHLY and CDR2 FYNNEI. V was cut by 3 bases and J by 8 bases, with 10 bases left in between. CDR3 sequence: CASSDYRGEAFF. CDR3 nucleotides: TGTGCCAGCAGTGACTACCGGGGGGAAGCTTTCTTT.

This clonotype was seen ten or more times. The chain is built from TRBV10-3 and TRBJ1-5; D call uncertain. From germline, CDR1 is ENHRY and CDR2 SYGVKD. This CDR3 is 15 amino acids long. Trimming shortened V by 4 bases and J by 2 bases, and 12 bases separated the two germline ends. CDR3 nucleotides: TGTGCCATCAGTGCGTCCACCCTCGGCAATCAGCCCCAGCATTTT. Its protein is CAISASTLGNQPQHF.

This clonotype was counted at least ten times. J is TRBJ2-1 and V is TRBV20-1, with TRBD1 as a possible D gene (6 bases). CDR3 length equals 13 residues. Germline V lookup: CDR1 DFQATT, CDR2 SNEGSKA (reference sequence). With 6 bases removed from V and 0 bases from J, the gap between germline ends came to 9 bases. The DNA for the CDR3 is TGCAGTGCGGAGGACAGCTCCTACAATGAGCAGTTCTTC. Amino acids: CSAEDSSYNEQFF.

This clonotype was found many times. The chain uses TRBV2 and TRBJ2-7, with TRBD2 matching over 10 bases. The CDR3 consists of 15 residues. J gave up 0 bases and V 6 bases, and 5 bases lay outside the gene matches. Looked up from germline, CDR1 is SNHLY and CDR2 is FYNNEI. CDR3 DNA: TGTGCCAGCAGCGGTGGACTAGCGGCCTCCTACGAGCAGTACTTC. Its protein is CASSGGLAASYEQYF.

In its sample, this clonotype was seen many times. This chain connects TRBV5-4 to TRBJ1-1; 7 bases are a match to TRBD1. After removal of 2 bases from V and 4 bases from J, the junction contained 11 bases not matched to a gene. This CDR3 region has 16 residues. The germline V gene encodes CDR1 SGHNT and CDR2 YYREEE (reference sequence). CDR3 region: CASSFGAGAGGTEAFF. The CDR3 DNA reads as TGTGCCAGCAGCTTTGGGGCAGGGGCAGGGGGCACTGAAGCTTTCTTT.

This clonotype was detected ten times or more. The chain uses TRBV28 and TRBJ2-1; 9 nucleotides line up with TRBD2. The CDR3 length is 14 residues. Germline V gene sequence: CDR1 MDHEN, CDR2 SYDVKM. J gave up 10 bases and V 3 bases, and 7 bases lay outside the gene matches. CDR3 sequence: CASSFVAGAGEQFF. The CDR3 nucleotides are TGTGCCAGCAGTTTCGTAGCGGGAGCTGGGGAGCAGTTCTTC. Filled out from reference TRBV28 and TRBJ2-1, the complete variable domain reads DVKVTQSSRYLVKRTGEKVFLECVQDMDHENMFWYRQDPGLGLRLIYFSYDVKMKEKGDIPEGYSVSREKKERFSLILESASTNQTSMYLCASSFVAGAGEQFFGPGTRLTVL.

The sample holds many counts of this clonotype. This chain joins TRBV20-1 and TRBJ2-3, with TRBD2 matching 8 bases. Germline V gene data show CDR1 as DFQATT and CDR2 as SNEGSKA (reference sequence). This CDR3 has 15 amino acids. V lost 0 bases to trimming and J lost 3 bases; unmatched junction nucleotides: 5. CDR3 loop: CSARDVAGRTDTQYF. DNA for the CDR3: TGCAGTGCTAGAGATGTAGCGGGGAGGACAGATACGCAGTATTTT.

In its sample, this clonotype was seen many times. The DNA for the CDR3 is TGTGCCAGCAGCAAAGAAGGGGCCACGGGCGAGCAGTACTTC. This sequence encodes CASSKEGATGEQYF. The chain is built from TRBV21-1 and TRBJ2-7; TRBD1 is the table's D call, not checked against the DNA. TRBV21-1 counts as a pseudogene. The CDR3 consists of 14 residues.

This clonotype is medium-sized by share. The CDR3 coding sequence is TGTGCCAGCAGCCTTACTAGCGGGAGAAGCGATGAGCAGTTCTTC. The encoded protein is CASSLTSGRSDEQFF. The chain employs TRBV7-8 and TRBJ2-1; 11 nucleotides align to TRBD2. V trimming: 5 bases; J trimming: 8 bases; junction bases outside the gene matches: 8. CDR1 is SGHVS and CDR2 is FQNEAQ in the germline V gene. The CDR3 runs to 15 residues.

As regards this clonotype: Given a far larger clone just one base away, this is likely a sequencing read error. The rearrangement links TRBV28 to TRBJ1-1; TRBD1 is a possible D gene (5 bases). Trimming left V 4 bases short and J 7 bases short, with 10 bases between. Germline loops: CDR1 MDHEN, CDR2 SYDVKM. This CDR3 spans 12 amino acids. The CDR3 reads CASSSQGGEAFF. CDR3 nucleotides: TGTGCCAGCAGTTCCCAGGGAGGTGAAGCTTTCTTT.

This clonotype came up many times. CDR3 in DNA: TGTGCCAGCAGCTTTTCCCTGGGAAGCAATCAGCCCCAGCATTTT. Amino acid sequence: CASSFSLGSNQPQHF. The rearrangement joins TRBV11-2 to TRBJ1-5; D gene uncertain. The V and J ends lost 3 bases and 1 base respectively, with 10 bases between them. The CDR3 consists of 15 residues. The germline CDR1 and CDR2 sequences are SGHAT and FQNNGV.

This clonotype was found many times. The chain uses TRBV2 and TRBJ2-6; D gene unclear. Looked up from germline, CDR1 is SNHLY and CDR2 is FYNNEI. Trimming shortened V by 6 bases and J by 0 bases, and 15 bases separated the two germline ends. The CDR3 contains 17 residues. CDR3 in amino acids: CASRDTVRPSGANVLTF. The DNA for the CDR3 is TGTGCCAGCAGAGACACCGTCCGACCCTCTGGGGCCAACGTCCTGACTTTC.

This clonotype was observed at least ten times. At one boundary the junction diverges from the germline segment, which might be a read error. The chain carries TRBV28 and TRBJ2-7, with D uncertain. From germline, CDR1 is MDHEN and CDR2 SYDVKM. The CDR3 loop spans 14 amino acids. The CDR3 nucleotides are TGTGCCAGCATTGTTATTTGGGTCTCCTCCGAGCAGTACTTC. Its translation is CASIVIWVSSEQYF.

This clonotype occurred many times. The CDR3: CSARDGSGGNQPQHF. The CDR3 nucleotides are TGCAGTGCTAGGGACGGGAGTGGGGGCAATCAGCCCCAGCATTTT. V usage is TRBV20-1 and J usage is TRBJ1-5; D is ambiguous. V lost 3 bases and J 2 bases, leaving 14 bases between the germline ends. The germline CDR1 and CDR2 sequences are DFQATT and SNEGSKA (reference sequence). The CDR3 length is 15 residues.

The table lists this clonotype with many counts. The chain employs TRBV4-1 and TRBJ2-6, with D possibly TRBD1 on 5 matching bases. Germline V gene data show CDR1 as MGHRA and CDR2 as YSYEKL. V was shortened by 5 bases and J by 2 bases, with 13 bases between the two germline ends. CDR3 size: 16 residues. This CDR3 is CASSLNAGTGANVLTF. The CDR3 coding sequence is TGCGCCAGCAGCTTAAACGCAGGGACTGGGGCCAACGTCCTGACTTTC.

On this clonotype: The junction departs from the called germline gene at one end, perhaps through a read error. CDR3 residues: CASSLDQSTDTQNF. DNA of the CDR3: TGTGCCAGCAGCTTAGACCAAAGCACAGATACGCAGAATTTT. The chain is built from TRBV5-5 and TRBJ2-3, with no clear D. The germline V gene encodes CDR1 SGHKS and CDR2 YYEKEE (reference sequence). The CDR3 loop spans 14 amino acids.

This clonotype was recorded at least ten times. The chain's CDR3 is CASSQAPSSGELFF. The CDR3 nucleotides read TGTGCCAGCAGCCAGGCACCTTCGTCCGGGGAGCTGTTTTTT. V is TRBV9 and J is TRBJ2-2; D gene uncertain. Trimming removed 4 bases at V and 6 bases at J, with 13 bases between. The CDR3 loop spans 14 amino acids. Germline CDR1 SGDLS, CDR2 YYNGEE.

Ten or more counts support this clonotype. CDR3 bases: TGTGCCTGGAGTGGTGGGGTGGGCACAGATACGCAGTATTTT. Translating gives CAWSGGVGTDTQYF. The genes are TRBV30 and TRBJ2-3; D not certain. V lost 1 base and J lost 1, with 9 bases in between. Germline CDR1 reads GTSNPN; CDR2 reads SVGIG (reference sequence). The CDR3 runs to 14 residues.

This chain connects TRBV28 to TRBJ2-3, with TRBD2 identical over 9 bases. The CDR3 has 13 amino acids. In germline, CDR1 is MDHEN, CDR2 SYDVKM. Unmatched junction bases numbered 2, after V lost 6 bases and J lost 4 bases. CDR3 protein: CASRGTSPDTQYF. DNA for the CDR3: TGTGCCAGCAGGGGGACTAGCCCAGATACGCAGTATTTT.

This clonotype was observed at least ten times. The chain links TRBV18 to TRBJ2-3, with TRBD2 identical over 7 bases. The junction had 9 bases not matched to a gene; V was cut back by 0 bases and J by 3 bases. The CDR3 is 17 amino acids. Looked up from germline, CDR1 is KGHSH and CDR2 is LQKENI. CDR3 nucleotide sequence: TGTGCCAGCTCACCACCGGGAGGGCCTGGGGGGACAGATACGCAGTATTTT. Protein product: CASSPPGGPGGTDTQYF.

The sample holds many counts of this clonotype. The J gene is TRBJ2-3, the V gene TRBV7-2; 16 nucleotides line up with TRBD2. Losses at the gene ends were 3 bases for V and 2 bases for J; bases not matched to a gene: 5. This CDR3 spans 18 amino acids. CDR1 SGHTA and CDR2 FQGNSA come from the germline V gene. CDR3 coding DNA: TGTGCCAGCAGCTTGGGACTAGCGGGGGGGGGCTACACAGATACGCAGTATTTT. It yields the protein CASSLGLAGGGYTDTQYF.

This clonotype was counted many times. The chain combines TRBV5-1 with TRBJ2-1; 11 positions match TRBD2. V gave up 4 bases and J gave up 9 bases; unmatched junction bases: 9. Per the germline V gene, CDR1 is SGHRS and CDR2 is YFSETQ. This CDR3 has 15 residues. In nucleotides, the CDR3 is TGCGCCAGCAGCCTGCTTCTAGCGGGAGGTGGTGAGCAGTTCTTC. Its protein product is CASSLLLAGGGEQFF.

This clonotype was found many times. The chain has TRBV4-1 and TRBJ2-2; 9 positions agree with TRBD2. CDR1 is MGHRA, CDR2 YSYEKL, per germline. The CDR3 length is 20 residues. Trimming removed 4 bases from V and 4 bases from J; junction bases left unmatched: 19. CDR3 nucleotides: TGCGCCAGCAGCCCCCGATTAATAGCGGGGGTCAGTTCGAGCACCGGGGAGCTGTTTTTT. It specifies CASSPRLIAGVSSSTGELFF.

V gene TRBV28 combines with J gene TRBJ2-1; 8 positions match TRBD2. The CDR3 runs to 13 residues. The trim removed 6 bases at V and 8 bases at J, leaving 6 bases unmatched. Per germline, CDR1 MDHEN and CDR2 SYDVKM. CDR3 bases: TGTGCCAGCAGCCCCGGGAGGGGGGATGAGCAGTTCTTC. It encodes CASSPGRGDEQFF. Full variable domain (rest looked up from reference TRBV28 and TRBJ2-1): DVKVTQSSRYLVKRTGEKVFLECVQDMDHENMFWYRQDPGLGLRLIYFSYDVKMKEKGDIPEGYSVSREKKERFSLILESASTNQTSMYLCASSPGRGDEQFFGPGTRLTVL.

To note about this clonotype: A far larger clone is off by one base, so a read error is likely. V is TRBV6-5 and J is TRBJ1-5, with D perhaps matching TRBD1 (5 bases). The V and J ends lost 9 bases and 6 bases respectively, with 15 bases between them. Germline CDR1 and CDR2: MNHEY and SVGAGI. There are 13 residues in the CDR3. The CDR3 loop reads CARSDGGVQPQHF. For the CDR3, the DNA is TGTGCCAGAAGTGACGGGGGAGTTCAGCCCCAGCATTTT.

The sample holds many counts of this clonotype. This chain's CDR3 is CASSSQGGVNQPQHF. The CDR3 nucleotides are TGCGCCAGCAGCTCCCAGGGGGGAGTCAATCAGCCCCAGCATTTT. V usage is TRBV5-1 and J usage is TRBJ1-5; 7 positions agree with TRBD1. Trimming at V came to 3 bases and at J to 3 bases, leaving 6 bases not matched to a gene. This CDR3 is 15 amino acids long. CDR1 is SGHRS, CDR2 YFSETQ, per germline.

This clonotype appeared many times. The rearrangement links TRBV21-1 to TRBJ1-3. TRBV21-1 is shown as a pseudogene. The CDR3 consists of 18 residues. In DNA, the CDR3 is TGTGCCAGCAGCAAAGCGCTTTCTGAGCGTCACTCTGGAAACACCATATATTTT. Amino acid sequence: CASSKALSERHSGNTIYF.

This clonotype was counted ten times or more. This chain uses TRBV6-6 with TRBJ1-1, with D hard to call. Germline V gene sequence: CDR1 MNHNY, CDR2 SVGAGI (reference sequence). This CDR3 is built from 13 residues. With 4 bases removed from V and 3 bases from J, the gap between germline ends came to 9 bases. The CDR3 loop is CASSSLVDTEAFF. CDR3 DNA: TGTGCCAGCAGTTCTCTTGTGGACACTGAAGCTTTCTTT.

This clonotype has at least ten counts. CDR3 loop: CASSQERILGPDTEAFF. DNA for the CDR3: TGCGCCAGCAGCCAAGAGAGAATACTGGGGCCAGACACTGAAGCTTTCTTT. The chain links TRBV4-1 to TRBJ1-1; TRBD1 is a possible D gene (5 bases). Germline V gene sequence: CDR1 MGHRA, CDR2 YSYEKL. V lost 0 bases and J lost 3, with 17 bases in between. The CDR3 totals 17 residues.

This clonotype was seen at least ten times. V and J are TRBV15 and TRBJ2-5; maybe TRBD2 (6 bases). Trimming left V 3 bases short and J 4 bases short, with 9 bases between. Germline V gene lookup returns CDR1 LNHNV and CDR2 YYDKDF (reference sequence). The CDR3 covers 13 residues. CDR3 coding DNA: TGTGCCACCAGCAGCTCTAGCGCAGAGACCCAGTACTTC. Translation gives CATSSSSAETQYF. Combining the CDR3 with reference TRBV15 and TRBJ2-5 gives the whole variable domain DAMVIQNPRYQVTQFGKPVTLSCSQTLNHNVMYWYQQKSSQAPKLLFHYYDKDFNNEADTPDNFQSRRPNTSFCFLDIRSPGLGDTAMYLCATSSSSAETQYFGPGTRLLVL.

This clonotype came up many times. V and J are TRBV14 and TRBJ2-1; no definite D call. The V and J ends lost 0 bases and 5 bases respectively, with 8 bases between them. The CDR3 consists of 14 residues. Germline CDR1 reads SGHDN; CDR2 reads FVKESK. The CDR3 reads CASSQEGPNNEQFF. The CDR3 region has the DNA TGTGCCAGCAGCCAAGAAGGACCTAACAATGAGCAGTTCTTC.

Ten or more counts support this clonotype. The chain links TRBV5-4 to TRBJ1-4, with D tentatively TRBD1 (6 bases). Germline V CDR1 and CDR2: SGHNT, YYREEE (reference sequence). Trimming shortened V by 0 bases and J by 7 bases, and 10 bases separated the two germline ends. The CDR3 is 14 amino acids. The CDR3 region is CASSLGGAFEKLFF. In DNA form, the CDR3 reads TGTGCCAGCAGCTTGGGGGGGGCGTTTGAAAAACTGTTTTTT.